The T cell receptor (beta chain) described here comes from a study of CD8 T cells in ankylosing spondylitis. Study-level findings and limits: Several highly homologous variants made up a TCR beta motif, and this motif appeared characteristic of ankylosing spondylitis blood. Reportedly, significant enrichment of disease-linked clones occurred in matched ankylosing spondylitis synovial fluid.

CDR1 MGHDK and CDR2 SYGVNS come from the germline V gene. V was trimmed by 0 bases and J by 2 bases, leaving 14 bases between them. This CDR3 spans 16 amino acids. TCRdb re-analysed the 5' RACE reads in MiXCR, keeping a single row per CDR3 protein. Altogether some 330,000 distinct CDR3 sequences are present, 8% being singletons, with the ten largest covering roughly 14%. This clonotype has a handful of counts. Its antigen is undetermined. Sequencing was performed on blood, either unsorted or a sorted T cell fraction (not recorded which). This receptor was taken from a male donor with ankylosing spondylitis. The gene calls are TRBV25-1 and TRBJ2-7; possibly TRBD1 or TRBD2 for D (6 bases each). CDR3 region: CASSEYSRGGTYEQYF. The CDR3 nucleotides read TGTGCCAGCAGTGAATATAGCAGGGGAGGCACCTACGAGCAGTACTTC.